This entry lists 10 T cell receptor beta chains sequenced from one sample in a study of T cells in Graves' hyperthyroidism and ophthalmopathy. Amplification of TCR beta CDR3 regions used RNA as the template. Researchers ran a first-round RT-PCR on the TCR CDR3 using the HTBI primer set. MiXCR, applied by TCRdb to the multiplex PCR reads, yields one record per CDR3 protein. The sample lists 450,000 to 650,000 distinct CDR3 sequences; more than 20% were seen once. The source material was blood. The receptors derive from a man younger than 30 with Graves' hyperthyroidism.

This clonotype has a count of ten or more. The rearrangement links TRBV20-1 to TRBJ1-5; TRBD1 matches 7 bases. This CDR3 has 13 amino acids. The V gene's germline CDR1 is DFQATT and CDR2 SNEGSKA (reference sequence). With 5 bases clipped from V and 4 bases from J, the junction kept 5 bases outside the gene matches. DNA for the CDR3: TGCAGTGCTCAGGACAGGCCTAATCAGCCCCAGCATTTT. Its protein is CSAQDRPNQPQHF.

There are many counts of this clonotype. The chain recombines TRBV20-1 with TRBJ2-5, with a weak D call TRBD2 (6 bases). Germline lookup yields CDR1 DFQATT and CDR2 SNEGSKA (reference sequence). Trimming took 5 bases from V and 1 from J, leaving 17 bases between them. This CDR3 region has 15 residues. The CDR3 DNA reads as TGCAGTGCTGCCGACCCAGCGGGCTTCCAAGAGACCCAGTACTTC. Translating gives CSAADPAGFQETQYF.

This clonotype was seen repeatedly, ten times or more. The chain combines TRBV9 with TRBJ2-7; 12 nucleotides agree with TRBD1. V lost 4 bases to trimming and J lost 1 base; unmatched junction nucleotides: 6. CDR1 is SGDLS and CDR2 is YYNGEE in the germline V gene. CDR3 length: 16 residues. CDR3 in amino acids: CASSPRDRGRSYEQYF. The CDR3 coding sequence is TGTGCCAGCAGCCCCCGGGACAGGGGGCGATCCTACGAGCAGTACTTC.

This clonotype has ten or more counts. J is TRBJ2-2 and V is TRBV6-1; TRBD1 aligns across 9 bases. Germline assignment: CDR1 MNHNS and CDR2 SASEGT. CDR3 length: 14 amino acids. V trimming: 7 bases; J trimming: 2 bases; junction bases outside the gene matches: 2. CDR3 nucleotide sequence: TGTGCCAGCATGGGACAGGGAAACACCGGGGAGCTGTTTTTT. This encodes CASMGQGNTGELFF.

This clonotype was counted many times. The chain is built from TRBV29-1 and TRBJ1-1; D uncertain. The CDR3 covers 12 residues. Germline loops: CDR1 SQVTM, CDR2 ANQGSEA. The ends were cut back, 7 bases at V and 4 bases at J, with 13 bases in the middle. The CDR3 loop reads CSAGLGSTEAFF. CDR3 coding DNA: TGCAGCGCAGGACTGGGGAGCACTGAAGCTTTCTTT.

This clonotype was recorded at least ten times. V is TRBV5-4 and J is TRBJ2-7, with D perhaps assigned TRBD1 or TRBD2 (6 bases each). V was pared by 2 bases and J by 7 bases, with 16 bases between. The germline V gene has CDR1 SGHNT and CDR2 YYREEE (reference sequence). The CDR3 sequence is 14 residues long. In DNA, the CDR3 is TGTGCCAGCAGCTTATACGGGGGCCACGGGGAGCAGTACTTC. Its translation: CASSLYGGHGEQYF. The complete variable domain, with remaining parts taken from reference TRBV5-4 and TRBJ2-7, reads ETGVTQSPTHLIKTRGQQVTLRCSSQSGHNTVSWYQQALGQGPQFIFQYYREEENGRGNFPPRFSGLQFPNYSSELNVNALELDDSALYLCASSLYGGHGEQYFGPGTRLTVT.

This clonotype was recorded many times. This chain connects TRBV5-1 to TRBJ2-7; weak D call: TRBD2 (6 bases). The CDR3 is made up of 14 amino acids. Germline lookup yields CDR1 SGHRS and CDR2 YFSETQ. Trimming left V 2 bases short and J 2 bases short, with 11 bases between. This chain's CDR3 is CASSFWGEAYEQYF. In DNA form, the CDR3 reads TGCGCCAGCAGCTTCTGGGGGGAAGCCTACGAGCAGTACTTC.

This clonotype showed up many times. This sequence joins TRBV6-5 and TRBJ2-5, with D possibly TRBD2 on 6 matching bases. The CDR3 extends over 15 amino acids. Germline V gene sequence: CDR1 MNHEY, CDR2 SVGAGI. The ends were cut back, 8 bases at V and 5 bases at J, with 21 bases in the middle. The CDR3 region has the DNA TGTGCCAGCTTATCTGGGGCGGGATCCATGGAGACCCAGTACTTC. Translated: CASLSGAGSMETQYF.

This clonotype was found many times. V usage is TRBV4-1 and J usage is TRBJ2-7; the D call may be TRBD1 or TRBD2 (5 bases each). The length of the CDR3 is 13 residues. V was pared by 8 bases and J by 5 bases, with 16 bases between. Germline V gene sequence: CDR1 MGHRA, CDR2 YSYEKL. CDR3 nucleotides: TGCGCCAGCGGACCGGGACCGCGTGACGAGCAGTACTTC. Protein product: CASGPGPRDEQYF.

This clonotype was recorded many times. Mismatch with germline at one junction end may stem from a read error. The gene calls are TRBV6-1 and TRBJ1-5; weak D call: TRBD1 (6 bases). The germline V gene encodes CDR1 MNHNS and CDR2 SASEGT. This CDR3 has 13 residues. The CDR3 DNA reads TGTGCCAGCATCCCTGGGGTCTGGGGACACAAGTCTTTT. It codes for CASIPGVWGHKSF.